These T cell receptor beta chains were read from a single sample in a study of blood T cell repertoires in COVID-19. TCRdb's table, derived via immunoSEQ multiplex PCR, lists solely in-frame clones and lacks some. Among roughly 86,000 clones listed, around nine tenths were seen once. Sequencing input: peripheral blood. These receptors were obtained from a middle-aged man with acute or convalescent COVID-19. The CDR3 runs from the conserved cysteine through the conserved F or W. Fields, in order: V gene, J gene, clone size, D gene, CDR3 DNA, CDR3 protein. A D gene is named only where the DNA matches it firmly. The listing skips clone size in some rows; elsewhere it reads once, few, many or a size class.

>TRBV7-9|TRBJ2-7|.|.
TGTGCCAGCAGCCCCAGACAGGTGGGCCGCTACGAGCAGTACTTC
CASSPRQVGRYEQYF
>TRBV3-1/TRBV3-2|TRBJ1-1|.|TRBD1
TGTGCCAGAGTAAGGACCCATGGAAACAGGGGGCGGAACACTGAAGCTTTCTTT
CARVRTHGNRGRNTEAFF
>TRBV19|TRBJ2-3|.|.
TGTGCCAGTAGTATCGGGGGTCCTGTCACAGATACGCAGTATTTT
CASSIGGPVTDTQYF
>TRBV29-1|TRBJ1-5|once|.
TGCAGCGTTGGCAGGGGCAATCAGCCCCAGCATTTT
CSVGRGNQPQHF
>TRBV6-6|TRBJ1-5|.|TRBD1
TGTGCCAGCTTCCCGGGACAGAATAGCAATCAGCCCCAGCATTTT
CASFPGQNSNQPQHF
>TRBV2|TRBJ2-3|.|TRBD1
TGTGCCAGCAGTGAACCCCGGGACAGGAGGACAGATACGCAGTATTTT
CASSEPRDRRTDTQYF
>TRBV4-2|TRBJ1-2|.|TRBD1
TGTGCCAGCAGCCAAGAGACAGGGGATGGCTACACCTTC
CASSQETGDGYTF
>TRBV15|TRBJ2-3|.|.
TGTGCCACCAGCAGAGCCCGGGAGTGGGATACGCAGTATTTT
CATSRAREWDTQYF
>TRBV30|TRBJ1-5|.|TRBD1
TGTGCCTGGAATCCCACAGGGGGAAGTCAGCCCCAGCATTTT
CAWNPTGGSQPQHF
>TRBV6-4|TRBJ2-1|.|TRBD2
TGTGCCAGCAGTGAGACTAGCGGGGGGTACAATGAGCAGTTCTTC
CASSETSGGYNEQFF
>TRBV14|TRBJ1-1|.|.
TGTGCCAGCAGCCAGGGGGCGTCTGAAGCTTTCTTT
CASSQGASEAFF
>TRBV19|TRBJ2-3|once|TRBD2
TGTGCCAGTAGCCACCTAGCGGGCACAGATACGCAGTATTTT
CASSHLAGTDTQYF
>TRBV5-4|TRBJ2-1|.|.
TGTGCCAGCAGCGGCAGCGGCCTCTCCTACAATGAGCAGTTCTTC
CASSGSGLSYNEQFF
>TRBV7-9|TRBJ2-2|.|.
TGTGCCAGCAGCTTAGCTTTGGGCGCCGGGGAGCTGTTTTTT
CASSLALGAGELFF
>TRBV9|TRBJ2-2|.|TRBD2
TGTGCCAGCAGCGAGTCCCTGGCGGGGGGAACCGCGGCCGGGGAGCTGTTTTTT
CASSESLAGGTAAGELFF
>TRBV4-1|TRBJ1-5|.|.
TGCGCCAGCAGCCAAGATACCCAGGGTCATCAGCCCCAGCATTTT
CASSQDTQGHQPQHF
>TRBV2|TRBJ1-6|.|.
TGTGCCAGCCGGGACTCGAATTCACCCCTCCACTTT
CASRDSNSPLHF
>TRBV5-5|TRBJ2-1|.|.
TGTGCCAGCAGCCGAGAGCATGAGCAGTTCTTC
CASSREHEQFF
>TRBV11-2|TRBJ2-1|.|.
TGTGCCAGCAGCCCTCTTTTGGAGCAGTTCTTC
CASSPLLEQFF
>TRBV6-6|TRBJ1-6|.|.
TGTGCCAGCAGTCCGCCAGACAGAGGTAGCTCCTATAATTCACCCCTCCACTTT
CASSPPDRGSSYNSPLHF
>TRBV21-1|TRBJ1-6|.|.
TGTGCCAGCAGCAAAGTGAAGGGACAGGGCTATAATTCACCCCTCCACTTT
CASSKVKGQGYNSPLHF
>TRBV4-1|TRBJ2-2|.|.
TGCGCCAGCAGCCAACTAGACAGGTCTAACACCGGGGAGCTGTTTTTT
CASSQLDRSNTGELFF
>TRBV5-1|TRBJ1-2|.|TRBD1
TGCGCCAGCAGCTCCTCCGGGACAGCGTTATATGGCTACACCTTC
CASSSSGTALYGYTF
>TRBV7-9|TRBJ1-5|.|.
TGTGCCAGCACTGCGGAGGGAAGTCAGCCCCAGCATTTT
CASTAEGSQPQHF
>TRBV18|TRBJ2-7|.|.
TGTGCCAGCTCGAAGGGAACTGGCGGGGGCACCTCCGAGCAGTACTTC
CASSKGTGGGTSEQYF
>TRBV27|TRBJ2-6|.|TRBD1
TGTGCCAGCAGTCCCAACAGGGGGCGAGCTGGGGCCAACGTCCTGACTTTC
CASSPNRGRAGANVLTF
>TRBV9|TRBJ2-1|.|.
TGTGCCAGCAGCGGGGGAGTCCCAAGCTCCTACAATGAGCAGTTCTTC
CASSGGVPSSYNEQFF
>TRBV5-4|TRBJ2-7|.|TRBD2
TGTGCCAGCAGCTTGACAAGCGGGAGGGCCTCCGAGCAGTACTTC
CASSLTSGRASEQYF
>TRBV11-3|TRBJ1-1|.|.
TGTGCCAGCAGCTTAGGGGGAGGGAACACTGAAGCTTTCTTT
CASSLGGGNTEAFF
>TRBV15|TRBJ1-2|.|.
TGTGCCACCAGCAGAGGCAGGAACTATGGCTACACCTTC
CATSRGRNYGYTF
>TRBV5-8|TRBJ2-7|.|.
TGTGCCAGCAGCTTGGCCTATGGAGGGAGCGCTCACGAGCAGTACTTC
CASSLAYGGSAHEQYF
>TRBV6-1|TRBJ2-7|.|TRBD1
TGTGCCAGCAGTGGGCACCGGGACAGTTACTCCTACGAGCAGTACTTC
CASSGHRDSYSYEQYF
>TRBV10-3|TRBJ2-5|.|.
TGTGCCATCAGTGGGGCCCAAGAGACCCAGTACTTC
CAISGAQETQYF
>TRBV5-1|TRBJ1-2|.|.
TGCGCCAGCCGACCTGGGCCGGCATATGGCTACACCTTC
CASRPGPAYGYTF
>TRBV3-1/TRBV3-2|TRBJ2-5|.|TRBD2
TGTGCCAGCAGCCAAGATCCTCTAGCGGGACGGGTAGAGACCCAGTACTTC
CASSQDPLAGRVETQYF
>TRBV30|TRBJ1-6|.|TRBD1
TGTGCCTGGAGTGTAGGGGGACAGGGGTCTTCACCCCTCCACTTT
CAWSVGGQGSSPLHF
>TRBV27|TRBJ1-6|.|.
TGTGCCAGCAGCCTTCGGCGGGGGCATGGGTATAATTCACCCCTCCACTTT
CASSLRRGHGYNSPLHF
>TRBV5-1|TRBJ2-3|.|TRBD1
TGCGCCAGCAGCTTGGAGGGGGCGCACACAGATACGCAGTATTTT
CASSLEGAHTDTQYF
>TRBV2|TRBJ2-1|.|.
TGTGCCAGCAGGGTAGACTCTCAAGACTACAATGAGCAGTTCTTC
CASRVDSQDYNEQFF
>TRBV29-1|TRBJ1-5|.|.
TGCAGCGTTGGCGGGGAAGGGCAGCCCCAGCATTTT
CSVGGEGQPQHF
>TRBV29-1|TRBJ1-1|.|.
TGCAGCGTTGGTGAAGGAGACACTGAAGCTTTCTTT
CSVGEGDTEAFF
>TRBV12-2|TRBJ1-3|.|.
TGTGCAAGTCGCTTAAGATTCGGGGAATCTGGAAACACCATATATTTT
CASRLRFGESGNTIYF
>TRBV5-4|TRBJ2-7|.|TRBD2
TGTGCCAGCAGCTCTGGGGCTAGCGGGGCATCCTACGAGCAGTACTTC
CASSSGASGASYEQYF
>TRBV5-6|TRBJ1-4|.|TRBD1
TGTGCCAGCAGCCGCCCCAGGGACAGCTCAACTAATGAAAAACTGTTTTTT
CASSRPRDSSTNEKLFF
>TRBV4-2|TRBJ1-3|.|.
TGTGCCAGCAGCCAAGATGGGAGCACCATATATTTT
CASSQDGSTIYF
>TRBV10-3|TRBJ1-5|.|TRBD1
TGTGCCATCAAGGAGACAGGGGAGAATCAGCCCCAGCATTTT
CAIKETGENQPQHF
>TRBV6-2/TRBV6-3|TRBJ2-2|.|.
TGTGCCAGCAGTCCCATCAGGAACACCGGGGAGCTGTTTTTT
CASSPIRNTGELFF
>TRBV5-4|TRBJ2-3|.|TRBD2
TGTGCCAGCAGCTTGTATGCGGGGGAGGCAGATACGCAGTATTTT
CASSLYAGEADTQYF
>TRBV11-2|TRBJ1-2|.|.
TGTGCCAGCAGCTTAGCTGACAGACCTACTAACTATGGCTACACCTTC
CASSLADRPTNYGYTF
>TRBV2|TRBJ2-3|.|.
TGTGCCAGCAGTGTGCGACTAGAGGTAGATACGCAGTATTTT
CASSVRLEVDTQYF
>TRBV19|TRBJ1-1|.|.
TGTGCCAGTAGATCCGGGACACTGAACACTGAAGCTTTCTTT
CASRSGTLNTEAFF
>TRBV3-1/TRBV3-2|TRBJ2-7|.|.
TGTGCCAGCAGCCAAGATTTAGGGGCTGCCTACGAGCAGTACTTC
CASSQDLGAAYEQYF